Shown below are 30 T cell receptor beta chains from a single sample sequenced in a study of T cells after yellow fever vaccination. TCRdb re-analysed the 5' RACE reads in MiXCR, keeping a single row per CDR3 protein. The table records 450,000 to 550,000 distinct CDR3 sequences, 20% to 25% of them present only once. The input for sequencing was PBMCs, taken roughly 23 days after the first yellow fever vaccination. The receptors here all came from a man aged 18 to 35 who received the YFV17D yellow fever vaccine.

This chain uses TRBV20-1 with TRBJ2-1, with D perhaps TRBD2 (5 bases). Germline CDR1 is DFQATT and CDR2 is SNEGSKA (reference sequence). The CDR3 runs to 15 residues. Deletions cut 1 base from V and 7 bases from J, with 17 bases between. DNA of the CDR3: TGCAGTGCTAGAGCTGACTATGCGACTGGAAATGAGCAGTTCTTC. It is translated as CSARADYATGNEQFF.

This clonotype was counted between two and nine times. The chain couples TRBV9 to TRBJ2-1; D uncertain. V dropped 0 bases and J dropped 7 bases, with 11 bases sitting between them. Germline V gene data show CDR1 as SGDLS and CDR2 as YYNGEE. CDR3 length: 14 residues. The CDR3 nucleotides read TGTGCCAGCAGCGTAGTAGGGATCTGGAATGAGCAGTTCTTC. Amino acids: CASSVVGIWNEQFF.

The chain uses TRBV25-1 and TRBJ1-2; D call uncertain. The V gene lost 1 base and the J gene lost 7 bases, with 7 bases spanning the gap. CDR1 MGHDK and CDR2 SYGVNS come from the germline V gene. This CDR3 contains 12 residues. The CDR3 DNA sequence: TGTGCCAGCAGTGAATTCCAAGGTGGCTACACCTTC. Amino acids: CASSEFQGGYTF.

The J gene is TRBJ2-3, the V gene TRBV5-1, with TRBD2 as a possible D gene (6 bases). V lost 7 bases, J lost 1 base, and 13 bases lay in between. The CDR3 contains 14 residues. The germline gives CDR1 SGHRS, CDR2 YFSETQ. CDR3 protein: CASGRERRTDTQYF. In nucleotides, the CDR3 is TGCGCCAGCGGACGGGAGCGACGCACAGATACGCAGTATTTT.

This clonotype was recorded a few times. The V call is TRBV6-5, the J call TRBJ1-1, with D perhaps matching TRBD1 (5 bases). The CDR3 contains 15 residues. The V end lost 2 bases, the J end lost 4 bases, and 14 bases lay between the germline ends. CDR1 and CDR2 from the germline V gene are MNHEY and SVGAGI. This CDR3 is CASSYDRGSRTEAFF. The CDR3 DNA reads TGTGCCAGCAGTTACGATAGGGGATCCCGCACTGAAGCTTTCTTT.

A few counts support this clonotype. The V call is TRBV4-1, the J call TRBJ2-2; the D is unclear. This CDR3 has 14 residues. V was shortened by 3 bases and J by 5 bases, with 10 bases between the two germline ends. Germline V gene lookup returns CDR1 MGHRA and CDR2 YSYEKL. The CDR3 is CASSHPPGTGELFF. CDR3 coding DNA: TGCGCCAGCAGCCACCCTCCGGGTACCGGGGAGCTGTTTTTT.

This clonotype was found many times. V gene TRBV12-3 or TRBV12-4 combines with J gene TRBJ2-7, with D unclear. V was shortened by 1 base and J by 0 bases, with 7 bases between the two germline ends. The CDR3 runs 14 residues. CDR3 coding DNA: TGTGCCAGCAGTTTAGGCGGTAGCTCCTACGAGCAGTACTTC. It translates to CASSLGGSSYEQYF.

This clonotype was observed many times. The chain combines TRBV5-1 with TRBJ2-1; possibly TRBD1 for D (6 bases). Deletions cut 5 bases from V and 3 bases from J, with 15 bases between. CDR1 is SGHRS, CDR2 YFSETQ, per germline. The CDR3 is made up of 15 amino acids. The chain's CDR3 is CASSERTDSYNEQFF. In DNA form, the CDR3 reads TGCGCCAGCAGTGAACGCACGGACAGCTACAATGAGCAGTTCTTC.

This clonotype was recorded a few times. V usage is TRBV2 and J usage is TRBJ2-1; a possible D gene is TRBD1 (5 bases). V gave up 0 bases and J gave up 8 bases, with 20 bases separating them. In germline, CDR1 is SNHLY, CDR2 FYNNEI. The CDR3 is made up of 17 amino acids. The CDR3 DNA reads as TGTGCCAGCAGTGAAGCCCGCAACATACAGGTACCGTATGAGCAGTTCTTC. Translation gives CASSEARNIQVPYEQFF.

This clonotype was counted a few times. The rearrangement uses TRBV19 and TRBJ1-6, with D tentatively TRBD1 (5 bases). Trimming took off 8 bases at V and 3 bases at J, with 11 bases between the two ends. This CDR3 comprises 14 residues. Germline CDR1 is LNHDA and CDR2 is SQIVND (reference sequence). The CDR3 DNA sequence: TGTGCCAGTCGAGTTGGGGGCTATAATTCACCCCTCCACTTT. Amino acid sequence: CASRVGGYNSPLHF.

This clonotype has a count of ten or more. J is TRBJ2-2 and V is TRBV29-1, with D possibly matching TRBD2 (6 bases). Between the trimmed V and J ends, which lost 3 bases and 2 bases, there was a span of 10 bases. CDR3 length: 14 amino acids. Per the germline V gene, CDR1 is SQVTM and CDR2 is ANQGSEA. CDR3 sequence reads: CSVDPGENTGELFF. CDR3 DNA: TGCAGCGTTGACCCGGGGGAAAACACCGGGGAGCTGTTTTTT.

This chain connects TRBV3-1 to TRBJ2-1, with D tentatively TRBD1 or TRBD2 (6 bases each). The V and J ends lost 5 bases and 1 base respectively, with 21 bases between them. Germline V gives CDR1 LGHDT, CDR2 YNNKEL (reference sequence). CDR3 length equals 18 residues. The CDR3 reads CASSYTAMRGTSYNEQFF. The DNA of the CDR3 is TGTGCCAGCAGCTACACAGCCATGAGGGGGACTTCCTACAATGAGCAGTTCTTC.

The genes are TRBV20-1 and TRBJ2-3; D is undetermined. Germline V gene sequence: CDR1 DFQATT, CDR2 SNEGSKA (reference sequence). This CDR3 has 14 amino acids. V lost 3 bases and J lost 2, with 12 bases in between. CDR3 DNA: TGCAGTGCTAGGCCCATGGGTACCACAGATACGCAGTATTTT. It yields the protein CSARPMGTTDTQYF.

The chain is built from TRBV18 and TRBJ1-5; D may be TRBD1 (5 bases). Germline CDR1 reads KGHSH; CDR2 reads LQKENI. The length of the CDR3 is 14 residues. V lost 6 bases to trimming and J lost 3 bases, with 12 bases between them. CDR3 in DNA: TGTGCCAGCTCCGGGACGGTTGACAATCAGCCCCAGCATTTT. It is translated as CASSGTVDNQPQHF.

This clonotype turned up a few times. J is TRBJ1-5 and V is TRBV20-1; TRBD1 aligns across 7 bases. Germline V gene lookup returns CDR1 DFQATT and CDR2 SNEGSKA (reference sequence). The ends lost 5 bases at V and 2 bases at J; junction bases unmatched: 0. There are 12 residues in the CDR3. DNA for the CDR3: TGCAGTGCTGGGACAGGCAATCAGCCCCAGCATTTT. Translating gives CSAGTGNQPQHF.

CDR3 sequence reads: CASSQGTGGSNGYTF. As DNA, the CDR3 is TGCGCCAGCAGCCAAGGAACAGGGGGCTCTAATGGCTACACCTTC. This chain connects TRBV4-1 to TRBJ1-2; 9 nucleotides match TRBD1. This CDR3 has 15 residues. Germline V CDR1 and CDR2: MGHRA, YSYEKL. J lost 6 bases, V lost 1 base, and 6 bases had no gene match.

This clonotype has at least ten counts. This chain uses TRBV10-3 with TRBJ1-2; no definite D call. From germline, CDR1 is ENHRY and CDR2 SYGVKD. The CDR3 consists of 12 residues. V lost 6 bases and J 1 base, leaving 6 bases between the germline ends. The CDR3 DNA reads as TGTGCCATCAGAAGACATAACTATGGCTACACCTTC. It is translated as CAIRRHNYGYTF.

The chain joins TRBV7-9 to TRBJ1-1, with no clear D. The germline gives CDR1 SEHNR, CDR2 FQNEAQ (reference sequence). Trimming left V 8 bases short and J 7 bases short, with 14 bases between. This CDR3 comprises 12 residues. The CDR3 DNA is TGTGCCAGCTTTCGGGCGCCCAATGAAGCTTTCTTT. Its protein product is CASFRAPNEAFF.

This chain connects TRBV28 to TRBJ2-2, with TRBD1 matching 9 bases. V shed 5 bases and J 7 bases; nucleotides not matched to a gene: 8. The germline V gene has CDR1 MDHEN and CDR2 SYDVKM. The length of the CDR3 is 15 residues. The CDR3 DNA sequence: TGTGCCAGCAGTGGCCACAGGGGGCATATCGGGGAGCTGTTTTTT. It specifies CASSGHRGHIGELFF.

The rearrangement uses TRBV10-1 and TRBJ1-4; D remains ambiguous. The germline CDR1 and CDR2 sequences are WNHNN and SYGVQD (reference sequence). Between the trimmed V and J ends, which lost 0 bases and 4 bases, there was a span of 15 bases. This CDR3 is built from 17 residues. CDR3 residues: CASSESTLMEGNEKLFF. CDR3 bases: TGCGCCAGCAGTGAGTCGACTCTTATGGAGGGTAATGAAAAACTGTTTTTT.

This clonotype was found a few times. The rearrangement uses TRBV6-5 and TRBJ2-2; D is unclear. CDR1 and CDR2 (germline): MNHEY, SVGAGI. The CDR3 runs to 15 residues. Trimming removed 2 bases from V and 0 bases from J, with 7 bases in between. The CDR3 DNA is TGTGCCAGCAGTTACCGGGCTCCGAACACCGGGGAGCTGTTTTTT. This encodes CASSYRAPNTGELFF.

This clonotype was seen a handful of times. The rearrangement uses TRBV21-1 and TRBJ2-5; whether TRBD1, the table's D call, matches the DNA was not checked. TRBV21-1 is listed as a pseudogene. This CDR3 comprises 15 residues. The CDR3 bases are TGTGCCAGCACCACCAAGGACAGGGTCCAAGAGACCCAGTACTTC. Its translation is CASTTKDRVQETQYF.

This sequence joins TRBV9 and TRBJ2-1, with 8 positions matching TRBD2. V lost 1 base and J lost 5; bases outside the gene matches: 8. Looked up from germline, CDR1 is SGDLS and CDR2 is YYNGEE. The CDR3 is 16 amino acids. The CDR3 region is CASSVRLAGGHNEQFF. CDR3 in DNA: TGTGCCAGCAGCGTAAGGTTGGCGGGGGGTCACAATGAGCAGTTCTTC.

This clonotype was observed many times. V is TRBV5-1 and J is TRBJ2-3, with D perhaps assigned TRBD1 or TRBD2 (5 bases each). The V end was cut by 1 base, the J end by 4 bases, with 10 bases between. CDR3 size: 14 residues. CDR1 is SGHRS, CDR2 YFSETQ, per germline. The CDR3 here is CASSLSGSADTQYF. The CDR3 bases are TGCGCCAGCAGCTTGTCAGGGAGCGCAGATACGCAGTATTTT.

The genes are TRBV6-5 and TRBJ2-2; D gene uncertain. Germline CDR1 is MNHEY and CDR2 is SVGAGI. Trimming shortened V by 0 bases and J by 7 bases, and 15 bases separated the two germline ends. The CDR3 consists of 16 residues. CDR3 loop: CASSYSIVAGGGELFF. CDR3 nucleotide sequence: TGTGCCAGCAGTTACTCGATAGTAGCAGGCGGCGGGGAGCTGTTTTTT.

The V and J genes are TRBV4-1 and TRBJ1-3; D remains ambiguous. The CDR3 spans 15 residues. Germline V gene lookup returns CDR1 MGHRA and CDR2 YSYEKL. V shed 2 bases and J shed 2 bases, with 10 bases lying between them. The CDR3 loop reads CASSQIDEAGNTIYF. CDR3 sequence (DNA): TGCGCCAGCAGCCAAATCGACGAGGCTGGAAACACCATATATTTT.

The genes are TRBV19 and TRBJ1-3; D is possibly TRBD1 (5 bases). The V gene lost 4 bases and the J gene lost 0 bases, with 13 bases spanning the gap. Germline V lookup: CDR1 LNHDA, CDR2 SQIVND (reference sequence). The CDR3 is 16 amino acids. In nucleotides, the CDR3 is TGTGCCAGTAGTACCGCCGAGACAGACTCTGGAAACACCATATATTTT. This sequence encodes CASSTAETDSGNTIYF. Combining the CDR3 with reference TRBV19 and TRBJ1-3 gives the whole variable domain DGGITQSPKYLFRKEGQNVTLSCEQNLNHDAMYWYRQDPGQGLRLIYYSQIVNDFQKGDIAEGYSVSREKKESFPLTVTSAQKNPTAFYLCASSTAETDSGNTIYFGEGSWLTVV.

This chain links TRBV7-8 with TRBJ2-7, with a possible D match to TRBD1 (5 bases). Trimming took off 4 bases at V and 4 bases at J, with 17 bases between the two ends. The CDR3 runs to 15 residues. Germline V gene data show CDR1 as SGHVS and CDR2 as FQNEAQ. In DNA, the CDR3 is TGTGCCAGCAGCTACGACAGAGCGTTGGGATACGAGCAGTACTTC. It yields the protein CASSYDRALGYEQYF.

This clonotype turned up a few times. The J gene is TRBJ2-1, the V gene TRBV11-2; D remains unclear. With 4 bases removed from V and 7 bases from J, the gap between germline ends came to 14 bases. Germline V lookup: CDR1 SGHAT, CDR2 FQNNGV. This CDR3 contains 14 residues. CDR3 nucleotides: TGTGCCAGCAGCTCAGGCCCGGAAAGTAATGAGCAGTTCTTC. Translation: CASSSGPESNEQFF.

This clonotype came up a few times. The rearrangement links TRBV6-5 to TRBJ1-1; D may be TRBD1 (6 bases). The V end lost 0 bases, the J end lost 1 base, and 18 bases lay between the germline ends. The CDR3 is made up of 18 amino acids. Germline V gives CDR1 MNHEY, CDR2 SVGAGI. The CDR3 loop reads CASSYSLAGMGANTEAFF. CDR3 coding DNA: TGTGCCAGCAGTTACTCTTTGGCAGGGATGGGGGCGAACACTGAAGCTTTCTTT.